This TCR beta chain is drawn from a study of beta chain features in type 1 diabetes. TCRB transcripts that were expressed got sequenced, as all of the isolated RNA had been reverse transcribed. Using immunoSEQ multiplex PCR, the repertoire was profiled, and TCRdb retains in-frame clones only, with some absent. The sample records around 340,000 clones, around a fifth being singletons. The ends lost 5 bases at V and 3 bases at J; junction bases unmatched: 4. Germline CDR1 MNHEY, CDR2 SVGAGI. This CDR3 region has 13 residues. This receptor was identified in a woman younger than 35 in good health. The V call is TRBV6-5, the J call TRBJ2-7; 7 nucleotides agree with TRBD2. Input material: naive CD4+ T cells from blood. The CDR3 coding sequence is TGTGCCAGCAGTCCTCCGGGGGGCTACGAGCAGTACTTC. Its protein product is CASSPPGGYEQYF.